The clone carrying this T cell receptor beta chain has only a few counts. Its antigen is unidentified. A read error is possible here, since a much larger clone lies one base away. Assembly of TCR beta libraries relied on iRepertoire HTBI primers together with Arm-PCR of CDR3 regions. TCRdb re-analysed the multiplex PCR reads in MiXCR, keeping a single row per CDR3 protein. Of a few hundred thousand distinct CDR3 sequences detected, roughly 15% appear once; the ten largest clones hold 20% to 25%. The CDR3 spans 13 residues. Germline CDR1 SGHNT, CDR2 YENEEA. Between the trimmed V and J ends, which lost 0 bases and 4 bases, there was a span of 5 bases. This sample is drawn from a study of regulatory T cells in long-lasting Graves disease. The time point: newly diagnosed GD, antithyroid drugs for less than 3 months. With RNA extracted from PBMCs as input, the TCR library was made. Study results and limitations: Persistent Graves' cases showed lower TCR diversity than newly diagnosed cases.

These records were also assigned to another study, of T cells in Graves' hyperthyroidism and ophthalmopathy. In that study: HTBI primers were the set used in a first-round RT-PCR of the TCR CDR3.

The clonotype was recovered from a woman aged 18-35 years with Graves disease. Sample: peripheral blood mononuclear cells (PBMCs), taken at new diagnosis, from a patient treated with antithyroid drugs. This chain connects TRBV11-3 to TRBJ2-3; D remains unclear. This CDR3 is CASSLDRSDTQYF. The CDR3 DNA reads as TGTGCCAGCAGCTTAGATCGGTCAGATACGCAGTATTTT.